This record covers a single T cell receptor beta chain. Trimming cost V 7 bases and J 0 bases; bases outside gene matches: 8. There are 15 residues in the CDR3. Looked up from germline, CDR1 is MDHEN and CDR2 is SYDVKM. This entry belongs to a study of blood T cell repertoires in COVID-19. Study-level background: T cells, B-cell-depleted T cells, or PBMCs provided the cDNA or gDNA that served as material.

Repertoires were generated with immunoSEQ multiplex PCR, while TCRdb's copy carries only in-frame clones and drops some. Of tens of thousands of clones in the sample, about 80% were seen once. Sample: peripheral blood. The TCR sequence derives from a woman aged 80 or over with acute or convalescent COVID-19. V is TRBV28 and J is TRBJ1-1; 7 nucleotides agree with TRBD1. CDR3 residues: CASTRTGEMNTEAFF. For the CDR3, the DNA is TGTGCCAGCACAAGGACAGGCGAGATGAACACTGAAGCTTTCTTT.